This TCR beta chain stems from a study of control samples from healthy donors and cancer patients. Sequenced by immunoSEQ multiplex PCR; TCRdb stores in-frame clones only, minus some. There are 260,000 or so clones in the sample; around 79% occur only once, and about an eighth lies in the top ten. This clone occurred a few times. Germline V CDR1 and CDR2: MNHEY, SMNVEV (reference sequence). The CDR3 covers 15 residues. V lost 6 bases, J lost 4 bases, and 7 bases stayed unmatched. The V call is TRBV27, the J call TRBJ2-1, with 9 nucleotides matching TRBD1. Sequenced: PBMCs. This sequence was found in a woman between 55 and 75 years old with lung cancer. The CDR3 DNA is TGTGCCAGCAGCCGGCCGGGACAGGGATACAATGAGCAGTTCTTC. Its protein is CASSRPGQGYNEQFF.